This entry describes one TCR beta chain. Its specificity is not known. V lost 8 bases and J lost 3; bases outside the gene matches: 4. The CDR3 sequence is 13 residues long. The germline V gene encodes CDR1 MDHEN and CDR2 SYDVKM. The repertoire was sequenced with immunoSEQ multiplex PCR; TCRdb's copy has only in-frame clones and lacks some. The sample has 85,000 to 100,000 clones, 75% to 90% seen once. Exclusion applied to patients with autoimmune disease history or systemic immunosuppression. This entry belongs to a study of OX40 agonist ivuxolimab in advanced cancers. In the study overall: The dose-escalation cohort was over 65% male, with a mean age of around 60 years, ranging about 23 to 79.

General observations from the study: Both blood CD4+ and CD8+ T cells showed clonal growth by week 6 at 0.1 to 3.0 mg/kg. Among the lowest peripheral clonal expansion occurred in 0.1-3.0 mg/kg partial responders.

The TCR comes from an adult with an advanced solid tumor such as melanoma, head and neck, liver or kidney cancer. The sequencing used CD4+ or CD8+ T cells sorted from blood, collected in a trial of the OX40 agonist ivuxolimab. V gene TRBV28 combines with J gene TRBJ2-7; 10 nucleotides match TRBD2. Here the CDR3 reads CASLTSGIYEQYF. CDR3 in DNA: TGTGCCAGCCTTACTAGCGGGATCTACGAGCAGTACTTC.